The clone carrying this T cell receptor (beta chain) appeared once. The CDR3 is 16 residues long. With V trimmed by 6 bases and J by 8 bases, 15 bases remained unmatched. The V gene's germline CDR1 is LGHNT and CDR2 FRNRAP. The data belong to a study of T cell changes during pregnancy in multiple sclerosis. Data came from immunoSEQ multiplex PCR; TCRdb stores just in-frame clones and leaves some out. This sample yields about 75,000 clones, of which around nine tenths are seen a single time; 0.43% belongs to the top ten. J is TRBJ2-1 and V is TRBV12-5, with 8 bases identical to TRBD2. The sequence derives from a female donor with multiple sclerosis, enrolled in a pregnancy study. The sequencing here drew on CD4+ T cells from peripheral blood mononuclear cells, taken before pregnancy. CDR3 protein: CASGPTRTSFIHEQFF. The CDR3, as DNA: TGTGCTAGTGGCCCCACCCGGACTAGCTTCATCCATGAGCAGTTCTTC.